Here is one TCR beta chain with its context. Its antigen remains unidentified. The record originates from a study of blood T cells in healthy people across ages. Points from the study as a whole: It was not possible, with unsorted PBMCs, to conclusively compare naive and antigen-experienced cells. In long-lived donors, naive CD4+ cell counts and diversity exceeded those of aged donors.

Germline lookup yields CDR1 DFQATT and CDR2 SNEGSKA (reference sequence). The CDR3 runs 13 residues. Deletions cut 0 bases from V and 8 bases from J, with 13 bases between. Primers used in a second PCR of roughly 7 to 12 cycles were a sample-barcoded 5' primer and a J-beta primer mix. TCRdb used MiXCR to reprocess the 5' RACE reads, holding one entry per CDR3 protein. The data hold about 730,000 distinct CDR3 sequences, with approximately 43% observed a single time. The chain is built from TRBV20-1 and TRBJ1-2, with a possible D match to TRBD1 (5 bases). Sequenced: blood. The origin of this receptor is a woman aged 55-69 years in good health. The chain's CDR3 is CSAREGTSRGYTF. CDR3 DNA sequence: TGCAGTGCTAGAGAGGGGACCTCTCGGGGCTACACCTTC.